The rows below give T cell receptor beta chains drawn from one sample of a study of T cells in Graves' hyperthyroidism and ophthalmopathy. Using its own MiXCR run on the multiplex PCR reads, TCRdb lists one record per CDR3 protein. Of about 710,000 distinct CDR3 sequences listed, around 15% are singletons. Source material: blood. The receptors here all came from a man between 18 and 29 years old with Graves' hyperthyroidism. Each CDR3 is given with its conserved first and last residue. D genes are given only for firm matches. The size of a clone is reported for some rows only, either as once, few or many, or as a class for expanded clones.

TRBJ2-2	13	TRBV6-9	.	.	CASSSFYTGELFF	TGTGCCAGCAGTTCTTTCTATACCGGGGAGCTGTTTTTT
TRBJ1-2	15	TRBV10-3	.	.	CAILDLGSFNYGYTF	TGTGCCATCTTGGACCTTGGCTCCTTTAACTATGGCTACACCTTC
TRBJ2-7	15	TRBV5-1	.	TRBD2	CASRPTLAGRNEQYF	TGCGCCAGCAGACCCACACTAGCGGGAAGGAACGAGCAGTACTTC
TRBJ1-5	14	TRBV3-1	few	TRBD1	CASSQSGGYQPQHF	TGTGCCAGCAGCCAATCAGGGGGTTATCAGCCCCAGCATTTT
TRBJ2-1	13	TRBV20-1	.	TRBD2	CSAARELFNEQFF	TGCAGTGCCGCGCGGGAGTTGTTCAATGAGCAGTTCTTC
TRBJ2-7	17	TRBV7-8	few	TRBD1	CASSLERTGGLGYEQYF	TGTGCCAGCAGCTTAGAACGGACAGGGGGTCTTGGCTACGAGCAGTACTTC
TRBJ1-2	13	TRBV10-3	.	.	CAISDYGGYGYTF	TGTGCCATCAGTGATTACGGAGGTTATGGCTACACCTTC
TRBJ2-3	17	TRBV20-1	.	TRBD2	CSARWLAGGPRTDTQYF	TGCAGTGCTCGGTGGCTAGCGGGAGGGCCTAGGACAGATACGCAGTATTTT
TRBJ2-7	14	TRBV19	few	.	CASSRQESSYEQYF	TGTGCCAGTAGTAGACAGGAGAGCTCCTACGAGCAGTACTTC
TRBJ2-3	16	TRBV9	few	.	CASSVHRDSYTDTQYF	TGTGCCAGCAGCGTACATCGGGACTCCTACACAGATACGCAGTATTTT
TRBJ2-2	15	TRBV7-9	many	TRBD1	CASSSYRGNTGELFF	TGTGCCAGCAGCTCCTACAGGGGAAACACCGGGGAGCTGTTTTTT
TRBJ2-7	12	TRBV2	many	.	CASSVLDYEQYF	TGTGCCAGCAGTGTATTGGACTACGAGCAGTACTTC
TRBJ2-5	15	TRBV14	.	.	CASSQDFLGGETQYF	TGTGCCAGCAGCCAAGATTTCCTAGGGGGAGAGACCCAGTACTTC
TRBJ2-2	13	TRBV7-9	few	.	CASSLRELGELFF	TGTGCCAGCAGCTTAAGGGAGTTGGGGGAGCTGTTTTTT
TRBJ2-3	12	TRBV29-1	.	.	CSVGDSTDTQYF	TGCAGCGTTGGGGACAGCACAGATACGCAGTATTTT
TRBJ2-7	15	TRBV12-3/TRBV12-4	many	TRBD2	CASSSSSGRGWEQYF	TGTGCCAGCAGTTCCTCTAGCGGGAGGGGATGGGAGCAGTACTTC
TRBJ2-7	14	TRBV6-2/TRBV6-3	many	.	CASDQRGNSYEQYF	TGTGCCAGCGATCAACGCGGGAACTCCTACGAGCAGTACTTC
TRBJ1-5	15	TRBV28	few	TRBD1	CASILRDRDGQPQHF	TGTGCCAGCATTCTCCGGGACAGGGACGGACAGCCCCAGCATTTT
TRBJ2-5	16	TRBV4-1	.	.	CASSQDLSQYQETQYF	TGTGCCAGCAGCCAAGATTTGTCGCAGTACCAAGAGACCCAGTACTTC
TRBJ2-7	13	TRBV20-1	.	.	CSARDSQDYEQYF	TGCAGTGCTAGGGACAGTCAAGACTACGAGCAGTACTTC
TRBJ2-1	12	TRBV7-9	.	.	CASTKLPGEQFF	TGTGCCAGCACCAAATTACCCGGTGAGCAGTTCTTC
TRBJ2-1	14	TRBV20-1	many	TRBD2	CSAFSGPRYNEQFF	TGCAGTGCTTTTAGCGGGCCGCGCTACAATGAGCAGTTCTTC
TRBJ2-6	15	TRBV28	few	TRBD1	CASIDRGSGANVLTF	TGTGCCAGCATTGACAGGGGGTCTGGGGCCAACGTCCTGACTTTC
TRBJ2-1	12	TRBV11-2	.	.	CASALAGDEQFF	TGTGCCAGCGCATTGGCGGGCGATGAGCAGTTCTTC
TRBJ1-3	14	TRBV29-1	few	.	CSVERVDSGNTIYF	TGCAGCGTTGAAAGGGTGGACTCTGGAAACACCATATATTTT
TRBJ2-6	18	TRBV2	.	.	CASSGEVGLWSGANVLTF	TGTGCCAGCAGTGGGGAGGTGGGGTTATGGTCTGGGGCCAACGTCCTGACTTTC
TRBJ2-1	14	TRBV12-5	.	TRBD2	CASSSSGRLNEQFF	TGTGCTAGTTCTTCTAGCGGGAGGTTGAATGAGCAGTTCTTC
TRBJ2-5	14	TRBV12-3/TRBV12-4	many	.	CASSSHTSRETQYF	TGTGCCAGCAGCTCCCACACAAGTCGAGAGACCCAGTACTTC
TRBJ2-3	13	TRBV6-6	many	.	CASSYGPADTQYF	TGTGCCAGCAGTTACGGCCCGGCAGATACGCAGTATTTT
TRBJ2-3	13	TRBV20-1	many	TRBD2	CSATIAGGDTQYF	TGCAGTGCTACCATAGCGGGAGGAGATACGCAGTATTTT
TRBJ2-7	17	TRBV7-2	few	TRBD1	CASSPGSRGQGVGEQYF	TGTGCCAGCAGCCCAGGAAGTCGGGGACAGGGGGTAGGCGAGCAGTACTTC
TRBJ2-3	16	TRBV20-1	.	.	CSARALGWYSNQPQYF	TGCAGTGCTAGAGCCCTCGGGTGGTATAGCAATCAGCCCCAGTATTTT
TRBJ1-1	13	TRBV12-3/TRBV12-4	many	TRBD1	CASSPRGGAEAFF	TGTGCCAGCAGCCCCAGGGGGGGGGCTGAAGCTTTCTTT
TRBJ1-5	16	TRBV30	few	.	CAWSVPGTFRNQPQHF	TGTGCCTGGAGTGTTCCGGGGACATTTCGCAATCAGCCCCAGCATTTT
TRBJ2-3	15	TRBV7-2	many	.	CASRLGPGGTDTQYF	TGTGCCAGCAGACTGGGCCCCGGGGGCACAGATACGCAGTATTTT
TRBJ2-1	15	TRBV14	few	.	CASSQRNGIHNEQFF	TGTGCCAGCAGCCAACGGAACGGTATCCACAATGAGCAGTTCTTC
TRBJ2-3	18	TRBV7-9	few	TRBD2	CASSSHPGLAGGIGTQYF	TGTGCCAGCAGTTCGCACCCGGGACTAGCGGGAGGGATTGGTACGCAGTATTTT
TRBJ2-3	15	TRBV18	many	.	CASSPREGISDTQYF	TGTGCCAGCTCACCTCGGGAAGGGATTTCAGATACGCAGTATTTT
TRBJ1-1	12	TRBV28	many	.	CASRDQDTEAFF	TGTGCCAGCAGGGATCAGGACACTGAAGCTTTCTTT
TRBJ2-7	15	TRBV7-9	many	TRBD1	CASSPRGDRANEQYF	TGTGCCAGCAGCCCCAGAGGGGACAGGGCCAACGAGCAGTACTTC
TRBJ1-5	15	TRBV6-1	few	.	CASSGSSRYNQPQHF	TGTGCCAGCAGTGGCAGTTCCAGGTACAATCAGCCCCAGCATTTT
TRBJ2-5	15	TRBV28	many	.	CASSLILASKETQYF	TGTGCCAGCAGTTTAATCCTAGCGTCTAAAGAGACCCAGTACTTC
TRBJ1-5	14	TRBV20-1	.	TRBD1	CSVGGTGGGQPQHF	TGCAGCGTTGGGGGGACAGGGGGAGGTCAGCCCCAGCATTTT
TRBJ2-3	15	TRBV7-2	many	TRBD2	CASSSGLGRTDTQYF	TGTGCCAGCAGCTCCGGCCTCGGGAGGACAGATACGCAGTATTTT
TRBJ2-2	18	TRBV7-9	few	.	CASSLVSGGERNTGELFF	TGTGCCAGCAGCTTAGTTTCTGGAGGGGAACGGAACACCGGGGAGCTGTTTTTT
TRBJ2-1	11	TRBV28	many	.	CASRLLRGLFF	TGTGCCAGCAGGCTCCTACGAGGGCTGTTCTTC
TRBJ2-3	16	TRBV20-1	many	.	CSARDARAGVTDTQYF	TGCAGTGCTAGAGATGCGAGGGCCGGGGTCACAGATACGCAGTATTTT